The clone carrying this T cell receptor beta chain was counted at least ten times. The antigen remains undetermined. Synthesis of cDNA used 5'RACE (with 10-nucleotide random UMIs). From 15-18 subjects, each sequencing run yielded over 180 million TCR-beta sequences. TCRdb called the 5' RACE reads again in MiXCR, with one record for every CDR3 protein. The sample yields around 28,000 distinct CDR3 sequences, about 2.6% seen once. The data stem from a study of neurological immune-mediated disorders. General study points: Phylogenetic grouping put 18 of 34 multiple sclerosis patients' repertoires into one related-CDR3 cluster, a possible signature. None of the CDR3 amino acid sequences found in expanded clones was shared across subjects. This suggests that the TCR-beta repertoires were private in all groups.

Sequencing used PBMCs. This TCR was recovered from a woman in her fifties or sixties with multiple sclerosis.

Here the CDR3 reads CASSLDPRQPSISYGYTF. In nucleotides, the CDR3 is TGTGCCAGCAGCTTAGACCCTCGACAGCCGAGCATTTCCTATGGCTACACCTTC. The chain employs TRBV9 and TRBJ1-2; tentatively, D is TRBD1 (5 bases). CDR3 length: 18 amino acids. Trimming removed 4 bases from V and 4 bases from J, with 26 bases in between. The germline V gene has CDR1 SGDLS and CDR2 YYNGEE.